Listed here are 12 T cell receptor beta chains from one sample, sequenced in a study of blood T cell repertoires in COVID-19. Only in-frame clones appear in the TCRdb table, and some are missing; sequencing was by immunoSEQ multiplex PCR. The data contain 30,000 to 35,000 clones, 89% of them singletons. Sequenced material: peripheral blood. The receptor source for this set is an older man with acute or convalescent COVID-19.

The chain links TRBV30 to TRBJ1-3; D uncertain. CDR3 size: 15 residues. Germline assignment: CDR1 GTSNPN and CDR2 SVGIG (reference sequence). V was trimmed by 2 bases and J by 0 bases, leaving 11 bases between them. The CDR3 DNA reads as TGTGCCTGGAGTAGTCCAGGCTACTCTGGAAACACCATATATTTT. This gives the protein CAWSSPGYSGNTIYF.

The chain joins TRBV7-9 to TRBJ2-7; 7 bases match TRBD1. The V and J ends lost 5 bases and 6 bases, in that order; junction bases with no gene match: 10. CDR3 size: 14 residues. Germline CDR1 is SEHNR and CDR2 is FQNEAQ (reference sequence). The CDR3 nucleotides read TGTGCCAGCAGCAAATCGGGACAGCGTCCCGAGCAGTACTTC. Its protein is CASSKSGQRPEQYF.

V usage is TRBV18 and J usage is TRBJ1-2, with TRBD1 matching 8 bases. The CDR3 sequence is 14 residues long. After removal of 2 bases from V and 5 bases from J, the junction contained 4 bases not matched to a gene. CDR1 is KGHSH and CDR2 is LQKENI in the germline V gene. CDR3 DNA sequence: TGTGCCAGCTCACCAAACAGGGGGAAGTATGGCTACACCTTC. Translation: CASSPNRGKYGYTF.

The chain employs TRBV4-1 and TRBJ2-2; 10 nucleotides agree with TRBD2. The V gene end was trimmed by 0 bases and the J gene end by 1 base; junction bases not matched to a gene: 5. Germline V gene sequence: CDR1 MGHRA, CDR2 YSYEKL. The CDR3 has 18 amino acids. CDR3 amino acids: CASSQEGLAGVNTGELFF. The CDR3 DNA follows: TGCGCCAGCAGCCAAGAGGGCCTAGCGGGAGTGAACACCGGGGAGCTGTTTTTT.

This clone occurred once. The J gene is TRBJ1-1, the V gene TRBV12-3 or TRBV12-4, with D maybe TRBD1 (5 bases). V gave up 6 bases and J gave up 8 bases, with 16 bases separating them. The CDR3 is 13 amino acids. The CDR3, as DNA: TGTGCCAGCAGCCTCGTCATTAGGGGAGAAGCTTTCTTT. Translated: CASSLVIRGEAFF.

The V and J genes are TRBV28 and TRBJ1-2, with 8 bases identical to TRBD1. J gave up 7 bases and V 5 bases, and 9 bases lay outside the gene matches. Germline V gene sequence: CDR1 MDHEN, CDR2 SYDVKM. The CDR3 is made up of 14 amino acids. The CDR3 DNA reads TGTGCCAGCAGTCTTCCCCACACAGGGGGTGGCTACACCTTC. The encoded protein is CASSLPHTGGGYTF.

The rearrangement uses TRBV19 and TRBJ2-4; possibly TRBD1 for D (5 bases). Germline-derived CDR1 and CDR2 are LNHDA and SQIVND (reference sequence). This CDR3 has 16 residues. V lost 3 bases, J lost 2 bases, and 14 bases lay in between. In DNA form, the CDR3 reads TGTGCCAGTAGTATGGCAGGGATGATGCCCAAAAACATTCAGTACTTC. This gives the protein CASSMAGMMPKNIQYF.

The chain uses TRBV5-1 and TRBJ2-1; TRBD2 might be the D (5 bases). Germline V CDR1 and CDR2: SGHRS, YFSETQ. The V gene lost 5 bases and the J gene lost 8 bases, with 26 bases spanning the gap. The CDR3 sequence is 17 residues long. The CDR3 DNA reads as TGCGCCAGCAGAACCAGTGGGAGCAGGTTTGGGGTATATGAGCAGTTCTTC. This gives the protein CASRTSGSRFGVYEQFF.

This rearrangement joins TRBV18 to TRBJ2-7, with TRBD2 identical over 11 bases. J was trimmed by 6 bases and V by 4 bases; bases with no gene match: 11. This CDR3 is built from 16 residues. Germline CDR1 reads KGHSH; CDR2 reads LQKENI. This CDR3 reads CASSLPGVTSGGEQYF. As DNA, the CDR3 is TGTGCCAGCTCACTTCCCGGCGTCACTAGCGGGGGCGAGCAGTACTTC.

CDR3 bases: TGCGCCAGCAGCTGGGGGACTAGCGGGAGTATGTGGGAGACCCAGTACTTC. Translation gives CASSWGTSGSMWETQYF. The chain combines TRBV5-1 with TRBJ2-5; TRBD2 matches at 14 bases. CDR3 size: 17 residues. Germline CDR1 and CDR2: SGHRS and YFSETQ. The J segment lost 5 bases and the V segment lost 3 bases, leaving 9 bases of the junction unmatched.

The chain links TRBV19 to TRBJ2-3; tentative D call: TRBD2 (6 bases). In germline, CDR1 is LNHDA, CDR2 SQIVND (reference sequence). Trimming pared 4 bases from V and 5 bases from J, leaving 16 bases between. The CDR3 is 15 amino acids. In DNA form, the CDR3 reads TGTGCCAGTAGTACACTAGCAAGAGTGGGAGATACGCAGTATTTT. Translation: CASSTLARVGDTQYF.

The CDR3 is CASSIQGPYEQYF. CDR3 in DNA: TGTGCCAGCAGTATACAGGGGCCCTACGAGCAGTACTTC. This chain uses TRBV28 with TRBJ2-7; 7 positions agree with TRBD1. Germline assignment: CDR1 MDHEN and CDR2 SYDVKM. The CDR3 loop spans 13 amino acids. Unmatched junction bases numbered 3, after V lost 5 bases and J lost 2 bases.